The T cell receptor (beta chain) under discussion was sequenced for a study of CD8 T cells in Susac syndrome. This clonotype has only one observation. It was with random hexamers that roughly 0.45 to 1 ug RNA was reverse transcribed. MiXCR, applied by TCRdb to the immunoSEQ multiplex PCR reads, yields one record per CDR3 protein. The table includes 150,000 or so distinct CDR3 sequences, nearly 97% detected once. The CDR3 consists of 15 residues. The ends were cut back, 0 bases at V and 6 bases at J, with 12 bases in the middle. CDR1 is LGHDT, CDR2 YNNKEL, per germline (reference sequence). The sequenced material came from CD8+ T cells from PBMCs. This clonotype was obtained from a human donor with multiple sclerosis. The gene calls are TRBV3-1 and TRBJ1-5, with D maybe TRBD1 (5 bases). CDR3 region: CASSQDREYGQPQHF. The DNA of the CDR3 is TGTGCCAGCAGCCAAGACAGGGAGTATGGTCAGCCCCAGCATTTT.